The entry below describes one T cell receptor (beta chain). The sample originates from a study of blood T cell repertoires in COVID-19. TCRdb's copy holds only in-frame clones and misses some; the assay was immunoSEQ multiplex PCR. The data contain 130,000 to 150,000 clones, around 84% of them singletons. There are 17 residues in the CDR3. V lost 4 bases, J lost 0 bases, and 7 bases stayed unmatched. In germline, CDR1 is SGHAT, CDR2 FQNNGV. Participants were placed into cohorts based on the clinical history they reported. Sequencing was performed on PBMCs or T cells enriched from blood (not recorded which). The chain carries TRBV11-2 and TRBJ2-7; 12 bases are shared with TRBD2. The TCR sequence derives from a woman in her 50s who had been exposed to COVID-19. The CDR3 here is CASSSWTSGVSSYEQYF. The CDR3 DNA reads as TGTGCCAGCAGCTCGTGGACTAGCGGGGTCAGCTCCTACGAGCAGTACTTC.